Shown below are 20 T cell receptor beta chains from a single sample sequenced in a study of cytomegalovirus exposure and HLA in healthy donors. Primers: 60 Vbeta forward and 13 Jbeta reverse. The assay was immunoSEQ multiplex PCR, and TCRdb's table has in-frame clones only and misses some. This table holds tens of thousands of clones, under 85% found once. The sequenced material came from PBMCs. The receptors stem from a man aged 50-60 years in good health and CMV-seropositive.

This chain uses TRBV30 with TRBJ2-1; 9 bases fit TRBD2. CDR1 and CDR2 (germline): GTSNPN, SVGIG (reference sequence). The CDR3 totals 14 residues. Trimming at V came to 2 bases and at J to 4 bases, leaving 3 bases not matched to a gene. Here the CDR3 reads CAWSRSGGYNEQFF. In nucleotides, the CDR3 is TGTGCCTGGAGTAGGAGCGGGGGGTACAATGAGCAGTTCTTC. Complete variable domain (other parts from reference TRBV30 and TRBJ2-1): SQTIHQWPATLVQPVGSPLSLECTVEGTSNPNLYWYRQAAGRGLQLLFYSVGIGQISSEVPQNLSASRPQDRQFILSSKKLLLSDSGFYLCAWSRSGGYNEQFFGPGTRLTVL.

The rearrangement links TRBV2 to TRBJ2-1, with 14 nucleotides matching TRBD2. Germline assignment: CDR1 SNHLY and CDR2 FYNNEI. Unmatched junction bases numbered 5, after V lost 7 bases and J lost 9 bases. The CDR3 runs to 14 residues. CDR3 region: CASKGTSGGVEQFF. The CDR3 nucleotides read TGTGCCAGCAAGGGGACTAGCGGGGGCGTTGAGCAGTTCTTC.

This chain links TRBV7-2 with TRBJ1-2; 7 bases line up with TRBD1. The V segment lost 1 base and the J segment 4 bases; nucleotides outside the gene matches: 3. Germline V gives CDR1 SGHTA, CDR2 FQGNSA. The CDR3 spans 14 residues. For the CDR3, the DNA is TGTGCCAGCAGCTTAGAGGGGGCGGGCTATGGCTACACCTTC. Translating gives CASSLEGAGYGYTF. The full variable domain, with the rest looked up from reference TRBV7-2 and TRBJ1-2, is GAGVSQSPSNKVTEKGKDVELRCDPISGHTALYWYRQSLGQGLEFLIYFQGNSAPDKSGLPSDRFSAERTGGSVSTLTIQRTQQEDSAVYLCASSLEGAGYGYTFGSGTRLTVV.

The DNA of the CDR3 is TGTGCCAGCAGCACTCGCCCGGGACTAGGCACAGATACGCAGTATTTT. It specifies CASSTRPGLGTDTQYF. This chain connects TRBV9 to TRBJ2-3, with 8 bases fitting TRBD2. The CDR3 totals 16 residues. Germline V gene data show CDR1 as SGDLS and CDR2 as YYNGEE. The J segment lost 1 base and the V segment lost 4 bases, leaving 8 bases of the junction unmatched.

This chain joins TRBV9 and TRBJ2-3; D perhaps matches TRBD2 (5 bases). The V gene's germline CDR1 is SGDLS and CDR2 YYNGEE. CDR3 size: 13 residues. Trimming took 4 bases from V and 5 from J, leaving 11 bases between them. Written as DNA, the CDR3 is TGTGCCAGCAGCCCCGGGCGGGTAGATACGCAGTATTTT. Translation gives CASSPGRVDTQYF.

J is TRBJ1-5 and V is TRBV5-1; possible D gene TRBD1, 5 bases. The CDR3 sequence is 15 residues long. The germline V gene encodes CDR1 SGHRS and CDR2 YFSETQ. The V end lost 0 bases, the J end lost 4 bases, and 11 bases lay between the germline ends. CDR3: CASSLAGQANQPQHF. CDR3 coding DNA: TGCGCCAGCAGCTTGGCCGGACAAGCAAATCAGCCCCAGCATTTT. The entire variable domain, with the rest obtained from reference TRBV5-1 and TRBJ1-5, is as follows: KAGVTQTPRYLIKTRGQQVTLSCSPISGHRSVSWYQQTPGQGLQFLFEYFSETQRNKGNFPGRFSGRQFSNSRSEMNVSTLELGDSALYLCASSLAGQANQPQHFGDGTRLSIL.

The rearrangement links TRBV29-1 to TRBJ2-7; 8 bases are shared with TRBD1. This CDR3 comprises 13 residues. Germline values: CDR1 SQVTM, CDR2 ANQGSEA. After removal of 5 bases from V and 5 bases from J, the junction contained 8 bases not matched to a gene. The CDR3 bases are TGCAGCGTTTCTCGACAGGGGCGACACGAGCAGTACTTC. Translated, it gives CSVSRQGRHEQYF.

The chain has TRBV2 and TRBJ1-2; D is possibly TRBD1 (6 bases). This CDR3 has 14 residues. CDR1 and CDR2 from the germline V gene are SNHLY and FYNNEI. Trimming removed 5 bases from V and 2 bases from J, with 12 bases in between. The CDR3 loop is CASSQGLMNYGYTF. The CDR3 DNA reads TGTGCCAGCAGTCAGGGGCTAATGAACTATGGCTACACCTTC. The variable domain in full, with the rest retrieved from reference TRBV2 and TRBJ1-2, is EPEVTQTPSHQVTQMGQEVILRCVPISNHLYFYWYRQILGQKVEFLVSFYNNEISEKSEIFDDQFSVERPDGSNFTLKIRSTKLEDSAMYFCASSQGLMNYGYTFGSGTRLTVV.

V is TRBV27 and J is TRBJ2-7, with unresolved D. The germline CDR1 and CDR2 sequences are MNHEY and SMNVEV (reference sequence). The CDR3 consists of 15 residues. V was cut by 4 bases and J by 2 bases, with 15 bases left in between. CDR3 DNA sequence: TGTGCCAGCAGTTGGGCCCCCGCCGCCACCTACGAGCAGTACTTC. Protein product: CASSWAPAATYEQYF.

This chain connects TRBV5-3 to TRBJ2-6, with D possibly matching TRBD1 (6 bases). TRBV5-3 is labeled an ORF, and its function is uncertain. The CDR3 is made up of 19 amino acids. Deletions cut 0 bases from V and 0 bases from J, with 16 bases between. The CDR3 nucleotides read TGTGCCAGAAGCTTGGGCCCGACAGGCTACCACTCTGGGGCCAACGTCCTGACTTTC. Translating gives CARSLGPTGYHSGANVLTF.

The V and J genes are TRBV29-1 and TRBJ2-2; a weak D match, TRBD1 (6 bases). The CDR3 length is 12 residues. From germline, CDR1 is SQVTM and CDR2 ANQGSEA. Trimming pared 4 bases from V and 5 bases from J, leaving 8 bases between. CDR3 DNA: TGCAGCGTTGCGAGGGGGACCGGGGAGCTGTTTTTT. Its translation is CSVARGTGELFF.

The rearrangement links TRBV19 to TRBJ1-2, with 10 bases fitting TRBD1. The CDR3 runs 17 residues. Trimming cost V 5 bases and J 0 bases; bases outside gene matches: 9. CDR1 LNHDA and CDR2 SQIVND come from the germline V gene (reference sequence). Here the CDR3 DNA reads TGTGCCAGTAGTCGTAGGACAGGGGGTCCTCCTAACTATGGCTACACCTTC. Translated: CASSRRTGGPPNYGYTF.

V is TRBV6-5 and J is TRBJ1-3; 8 bases are shared with TRBD1. The V gene's germline CDR1 is MNHEY and CDR2 SVGAGI. J gave up 4 bases and V 6 bases, and 8 bases lay outside the gene matches. The CDR3 loop spans 15 amino acids. The CDR3 loop is CASSRDRGVGNTIYF. Written as DNA, the CDR3 is TGTGCCAGCAGCCGTGACAGGGGAGTCGGAAACACCATATATTTT.

V usage is TRBV28 and J usage is TRBJ1-1; D gene ambiguous. The V end was cut by 6 bases, the J end by 0 bases, with 11 bases between. The CDR3 is 14 amino acids. Germline CDR1 MDHEN, CDR2 SYDVKM. The CDR3 region has the DNA TGTGCCAGCAGGAGAGAGGTCCTGAACACTGAAGCTTTCTTT. It specifies CASRREVLNTEAFF.

The chain joins TRBV7-8 to TRBJ2-2; 13 nucleotides align to TRBD2. Unmatched junction bases numbered 11, after V lost 7 bases and J lost 0 bases. The germline V gene encodes CDR1 SGHVS and CDR2 FQNEAQ. The CDR3 is 19 amino acids. CDR3 DNA sequence: TGTGCCAGCATCCCCGGACTAGCGGGGGTCCTCGCGAACACCGGGGAGCTGTTTTTT. Protein sequence: CASIPGLAGVLANTGELFF.

V gene TRBV7-2 combines with J gene TRBJ2-7; 9 bases line up with TRBD1. J gave up 3 bases and V 3 bases, and 6 bases lay outside the gene matches. This CDR3 has 15 amino acids. Germline lookup yields CDR1 SGHTA and CDR2 FQGNSA. CDR3 amino acids: CASSFGTGKSYEQYF. In DNA form, the CDR3 reads TGTGCCAGCAGCTTCGGGACAGGGAAAAGCTACGAGCAGTACTTC.

About this clone itself: Since a far larger clone is one base different, this is likely a read error. The chain has TRBV6-5 and TRBJ2-2; 7 bases fit TRBD1. The CDR3 totals 14 residues. The germline V gene has CDR1 MNHEY and CDR2 SVGAGI. CDR3 coding DNA: TGTGCCAGCAGCCCACAGGGGATGACCGGGGACCTGTTTTTT. Translating it yields CASSPQGMTGDLFF.

This clone has a single count. The J gene is TRBJ2-2, the V gene TRBV5-1; D is undetermined. The V gene lost 1 base and the J gene lost 0 bases, with 4 bases spanning the gap. Germline values: CDR1 SGHRS, CDR2 YFSETQ. This CDR3 region has 14 residues. CDR3 sequence: CASSLTPNTGELFF. DNA of the CDR3: TGCGCCAGCAGCTTGACACCGAACACCGGGGAGCTGTTTTTT.

The V gene is TRBV10-2, the J gene TRBJ2-1, with 8 positions matching TRBD2. CDR1 and CDR2 (germline): WSHSY, SAAADI. J gave up 0 bases and V 4 bases, and 5 bases lay outside the gene matches. The CDR3 is made up of 16 amino acids. CDR3 sequence: CASSVTSGNSYNEQFF. In DNA, the CDR3 is TGCGCCAGCAGTGTAACTAGCGGAAACTCCTACAATGAGCAGTTCTTC.

V gene TRBV9 combines with J gene TRBJ2-3, with 9 bases fitting TRBD1. The CDR3 length is 17 residues. With V trimmed by 5 bases and J by 6 bases, 16 bases remained unmatched. Germline loops: CDR1 SGDLS, CDR2 YYNGEE. DNA for the CDR3: TGTGCCAGCAGATCATCCCGAACAGGGGGCTCTTGGGATACGCAGTATTTT. Residues: CASRSSRTGGSWDTQYF. Combining the CDR3 with reference TRBV9 and TRBJ2-3 gives the whole variable domain DSGVTQTPKHLITATGQRVTLRCSPRSGDLSVYWYQQSLDQGLQFLIQYYNGEERAKGNILERFSAQQFPDLHSELNLSSLELGDSALYFCASRSSRTGGSWDTQYFGPGTRLTVL.